This passage covers 29 T cell receptor beta chains from one sample sequenced in a study of blood T cell repertoires in COVID-19. Assay used: immunoSEQ multiplex PCR; TCRdb lists only in-frame clones, some missing. The sample carries fewer than 250,000 clones, approximately 86% recorded once. The sequencing sample was made of peripheral blood. The source of these receptors is a woman in her fifties or sixties who had recovered from COVID-19.

V usage is TRBV5-1 and J usage is TRBJ2-7, with 10 nucleotides matching TRBD1. The CDR3 is made up of 14 amino acids. Germline V gene lookup returns CDR1 SGHRS and CDR2 YFSETQ. V trimming: 3 bases; J trimming: 7 bases; junction bases outside the gene matches: 7. For the CDR3, the DNA is TGCGCCAGCAGCTCGACAGGGGGCGCGGAAGAGCAGTACTTC. Translation: CASSSTGGAEEQYF.

The J gene is TRBJ1-3, the V gene TRBV10-3; D unclear. The length of the CDR3 is 14 residues. In germline, CDR1 is ENHRY, CDR2 SYGVKD. V lost 3 bases and J lost 4, with 10 bases in between. For the CDR3, the DNA is TGTGCCATCAGTGACCGAATACGGGGAAACACCATATATTTT. It specifies CAISDRIRGNTIYF.

The chain is built from TRBV5-1 and TRBJ1-2, with 7 bases identical to TRBD1. The CDR3 loop spans 15 amino acids. The J segment lost 4 bases and the V segment lost 4 bases, leaving 10 bases of the junction unmatched. Per the germline V gene, CDR1 is SGHRS and CDR2 is YFSETQ. Written as DNA, the CDR3 is TGCGCCAGCAGCCATGACAGGGACGCAAGCTATGGCTACACCTTC. Residues: CASSHDRDASYGYTF.

In DNA, the CDR3 is TGTGCCAGCAGGACAGGGGGACTAGCGGCTCGAGAGACCCAGTACTTC. This codes for CASRTGGLAARETQYF. This rearrangement joins TRBV5-4 to TRBJ2-5; 11 bases align to TRBD2. CDR1 and CDR2 (germline): SGHNT, YYREEE (reference sequence). Trimming removed 5 bases from V and 4 bases from J; junction bases left unmatched: 10. The CDR3 loop spans 16 amino acids.

V is TRBV28 and J is TRBJ1-1; 9 nucleotides agree with TRBD1. The V and J ends lost 3 bases and 7 bases, in that order; junction bases with no gene match: 3. The CDR3 is 13 residues long. Germline CDR1 and CDR2: MDHEN and SYDVKM. CDR3 sequence reads: CASSFGGQGEAFF. The CDR3 DNA sequence: TGTGCCAGCAGTTTTGGGGGACAGGGTGAAGCTTTCTTT.

This clone has a single count. The gene calls are TRBV19 and TRBJ1-2, with D possibly being TRBD1 (6 bases). The CDR3 sequence is 17 residues long. With 3 bases removed from V and 8 bases from J, the gap between germline ends came to 25 bases. CDR1 is LNHDA and CDR2 is SQIVND in the germline V gene (reference sequence). CDR3 DNA sequence: TGTGCCAGTAGTATTGAGGCCACAGGGAATCCTAGATGGGGCTACACCTTC. Translating gives CASSIEATGNPRWGYTF.

The V and J genes are TRBV9 and TRBJ2-7, with a weak D call TRBD2 (6 bases). Germline V CDR1 and CDR2: SGDLS, YYNGEE. With 0 bases removed from V and 2 bases from J, the gap between germline ends came to 15 bases. This CDR3 comprises 16 residues. In DNA, the CDR3 is TGTGCCAGCAGCGTAGAGGAGGGCTTCAGGGCCTACGAGCAGTACTTC. This encodes CASSVEEGFRAYEQYF. The variable domain in full, with the rest retrieved from reference TRBV9 and TRBJ2-7, is DSGVTQTPKHLITATGQRVTLRCSPRSGDLSVYWYQQSLDQGLQFLIQYYNGEERAKGNILERFSAQQFPDLHSELNLSSLELGDSALYFCASSVEEGFRAYEQYFGPGTRLTVT.

The chain's CDR3 is CASSQGPWEAFF. CDR3 DNA sequence: TGTGCCAGCAGCCAGGGGCCGTGGGAAGCTTTCTTT. The chain employs TRBV28 and TRBJ1-1, with D perhaps TRBD1 (6 bases). V dropped 6 bases and J dropped 8 bases, with 13 bases sitting between them. Germline CDR1 MDHEN, CDR2 SYDVKM. The CDR3 length is 12 residues.

This chain links TRBV5-1 with TRBJ1-1; D not certain. V was trimmed by 0 bases and J by 2 bases, leaving 11 bases between them. CDR3 length: 15 residues. Germline V gene data show CDR1 as SGHRS and CDR2 as YFSETQ. The CDR3 DNA reads as TGCGCCAGCAGCTTGGTGGGCAGCTCTAACACTGAAGCTTTCTTT. It translates to CASSLVGSSNTEAFF.

The V and J genes are TRBV18 and TRBJ2-3, with D unclear. Germline V gene sequence: CDR1 KGHSH, CDR2 LQKENI. Deletions cut 3 bases from V and 1 base from J, with 11 bases between. The CDR3 sequence is 15 residues long. CDR3 protein: CASSPLLTGTDTQYF. In nucleotides, the CDR3 is TGTGCCAGCTCACCTTTACTAACTGGCACAGATACGCAGTATTTT.

The chain combines TRBV28 with TRBJ1-2; D is unresolved. Trimming stripped 1 base from V and 10 bases from J, with 7 bases between. This CDR3 is 11 amino acids long. CDR1 is MDHEN and CDR2 is SYDVKM in the germline V gene. The CDR3 reads CASSLYQVYTF. The CDR3 region has the DNA TGTGCCAGCAGTTTATATCAGGTCTACACCTTC.

The rearrangement links TRBV9 to TRBJ1-3, with 7 bases identical to TRBD1. With V trimmed by 3 bases and J by 5 bases, 2 bases remained unmatched. The CDR3 is 13 residues long. The germline gives CDR1 SGDLS, CDR2 YYNGEE. The CDR3 sequence: CASSGQGRNTIYF. In nucleotides, the CDR3 is TGTGCCAGCAGCGGACAGGGTAGAAACACCATATATTTT.

The V and J genes are TRBV29-1 and TRBJ2-7; 7 bases align to TRBD1. The trim removed 4 bases at V and 7 bases at J, leaving 10 bases unmatched. Germline V gives CDR1 SQVTM, CDR2 ANQGSEA. CDR3 size: 13 residues. Here the CDR3 DNA reads TGCAGCGTTGCGGGGACAGAGTTTTTAGAGCAGTACTTC. Amino acids: CSVAGTEFLEQYF.

The chain employs TRBV5-1 and TRBJ2-5, with D uncertain. CDR3 length: 14 amino acids. Germline CDR1 and CDR2: SGHRS and YFSETQ. The V end lost 1 base, the J end lost 5 bases, and 12 bases lay between the germline ends. CDR3 coding DNA: TGCGCCAGCAGCTTGCCCTCCTCTCCGGAGACCCAGTACTTC. The encoded protein is CASSLPSSPETQYF.

This sequence joins TRBV3-1 (or the pseudogene TRBV3-2) and TRBJ2-3, with 7 bases aligning to TRBD2. The length of the CDR3 is 17 residues. Trimming took 0 bases from V and 6 from J; bases not matched to a gene: 12. Germline assignment: CDR1 LGHDT and CDR2 YNNKEL (reference sequence). This CDR3 is CASSQDPGGGGEDTQYF. CDR3 DNA sequence: TGTGCCAGCAGCCAAGATCCAGGCGGGGGAGGTGAGGATACGCAGTATTTT.

The gene calls are TRBV3-1 (or the pseudogene TRBV3-2) and TRBJ2-3, with a possible D match to TRBD2 (6 bases). V dropped 10 bases and J dropped 11 bases, with 28 bases sitting between them. Germline V gene lookup returns CDR1 LGHDT and CDR2 YNNKEL (reference sequence). The CDR3 is made up of 15 amino acids. CDR3 residues: CATKGDATGARKQYF. In DNA, the CDR3 is TGTGCCACCAAAGGGGATGCAACGGGAGCTCGGAAGCAGTATTTT.

The rearrangement links TRBV6-6 to TRBJ1-1, with D possibly matching TRBD1 (5 bases). The CDR3 runs 20 residues. The V and J ends lost 6 bases and 0 bases respectively, with 29 bases between them. CDR1 and CDR2 from the germline V gene are MNHNY and SVGAGI (reference sequence). The CDR3 sequence: CASSKDSLYSFNLMNTEAFF. The CDR3 coding sequence is TGTGCCAGCAGCAAAGACAGTCTCTACTCCTTTAACCTGATGAACACTGAAGCTTTCTTT.

V is TRBV6-5 and J is TRBJ2-7; 10 nucleotides agree with TRBD1. CDR3 length: 15 residues. With 2 bases clipped from V and 6 bases from J, the junction kept 7 bases outside the gene matches. The germline gives CDR1 MNHEY, CDR2 SVGAGI. The CDR3 sequence: CASSYGTTGGFEQYF. CDR3 DNA: TGTGCCAGCAGTTACGGGACGACAGGGGGCTTCGAGCAGTACTTC.

The chain uses TRBV28 and TRBJ2-1; 7 bases fit TRBD1. With 0 bases clipped from V and 3 bases from J, the junction kept 14 bases outside the gene matches. This CDR3 spans 19 amino acids. Germline-derived CDR1 and CDR2 are MDHEN and SYDVKM. CDR3 DNA: TGTGCCAGCAGTTTATGGACGGATTACGGGACAGCGCACTACAATGAGCAGTTCTTC. Translation gives CASSLWTDYGTAHYNEQFF.

The chain couples TRBV5-1 to TRBJ2-7; 8 bases map to TRBD1. This CDR3 comprises 13 residues. J lost 6 bases, V lost 3 bases, and 5 bases had no gene match. CDR1 and CDR2 from the germline V gene are SGHRS and YFSETQ. The CDR3 protein is CASSSGQGSEQYF. DNA of the CDR3: TGCGCCAGCAGCTCAGGACAGGGAAGCGAGCAGTACTTC.

This clone was detected only once. The J gene is TRBJ2-1, the V gene TRBV6-2 or TRBV6-3; 8 bases agree with TRBD1. Germline CDR1 reads MNHEY; CDR2 reads SVGEGT. CDR3 length equals 13 residues. J was trimmed by 6 bases and V by 6 bases; bases with no gene match: 4. CDR3 coding DNA: TGTGCCAGCAGCTCTGACAGGGGCAATGAGCAGTTCTTC. It codes for CASSSDRGNEQFF.

The chain is built from TRBV19 and TRBJ1-1, with D hard to call. This CDR3 has 13 amino acids. V lost 3 bases and J lost 5, with 10 bases in between. Germline V gene lookup returns CDR1 LNHDA and CDR2 SQIVND (reference sequence). The CDR3 loop reads CASSIGRGTEAFF. Written as DNA, the CDR3 is TGTGCCAGTAGTATCGGCCGAGGGACTGAAGCTTTCTTT.

J is TRBJ1-4 and V is TRBV5-1; no reliable D call. CDR3 length: 14 residues. Germline CDR1 reads SGHRS; CDR2 reads YFSETQ. V was pared by 4 bases and J by 7 bases, with 14 bases between. For the CDR3, the DNA is TGCGCCAGCAGCCCCCGGGGTGACGGTGAAAAACTGTTTTTT. Its protein is CASSPRGDGEKLFF.

The chain links TRBV7-8 to TRBJ1-1, with D possibly TRBD1 on 5 matching bases. Germline V gives CDR1 SGHVS, CDR2 FQNEAQ. V lost 3 bases and J lost 8, with 16 bases in between. CDR3 length: 14 amino acids. The CDR3: CASSFRQPVQEAFF. CDR3 bases: TGTGCCAGCAGCTTCCGACAGCCAGTGCAAGAAGCTTTCTTT.

V and J are TRBV28 and TRBJ2-5, with a tentative D call TRBD1 (5 bases). Germline V gene lookup returns CDR1 MDHEN and CDR2 SYDVKM. The CDR3 has 13 residues. V was trimmed by 11 bases and J by 2 bases, leaving 15 bases between them. The CDR3 spells CAGRQSNQETQYF. As DNA, the CDR3 is TGTGCCGGCCGACAGTCAAATCAAGAGACCCAGTACTTC.

The V and J genes are TRBV5-1 and TRBJ1-1, with a weak D call TRBD1 (5 bases). CDR3 size: 13 residues. Germline CDR1 SGHRS, CDR2 YFSETQ. V was pared by 3 bases and J by 2 bases, with 8 bases between. As DNA, the CDR3 is TGCGCCAGCAGCTCGACAGTTAACACTGAAGCTTTCTTT. Its translation: CASSSTVNTEAFF.

This chain connects TRBV5-1 to TRBJ2-2, with 12 bases matching TRBD1. The CDR3 sequence is 16 residues long. The germline V gene has CDR1 SGHRS and CDR2 YFSETQ. V gave up 4 bases and J gave up 7 bases; unmatched junction bases: 8. The CDR3: CASSRAGTGGLGELFF. CDR3 in DNA: TGCGCCAGCAGCCGCGCTGGGACAGGGGGCCTCGGGGAGCTGTTTTTT.

V and J are TRBV2 and TRBJ2-5; a possible D gene is TRBD2 (5 bases). CDR3 length: 20 residues. Germline V gives CDR1 SNHLY, CDR2 FYNNEI. Trimming removed 0 bases from V and 5 bases from J, with 28 bases in between. CDR3 sequence: CASSEALQHFLAERGETQYF. The CDR3 DNA reads as TGTGCCAGCAGTGAAGCGCTTCAGCACTTTTTGGCAGAGCGAGGGGAGACCCAGTACTTC.

The V call is TRBV5-4, the J call TRBJ1-1, with a weak D call TRBD1 (5 bases). There are 14 residues in the CDR3. V was trimmed by 0 bases and J by 5 bases, leaving 11 bases between them. Germline V gives CDR1 SGHNT, CDR2 YYREEE (reference sequence). This CDR3 reads CASSLVRGTTEAFF. The DNA of the CDR3 is TGTGCCAGCAGCTTGGTTCGGGGGACGACTGAAGCTTTCTTT.